This TCR beta chain came from a study of T cell responses to AZD1222 COVID-19 vaccine (dated by TCRdb to 2020 to 2023). In terms of the full investigation: A total of 233 trial participants underwent TCR sequencing, of whom 200 to 220 had received two doses of AZD1222 and 26 had received two doses of the MenACWY control vaccine. Trial participants were enrolled by age into 18-55, 56-69 and 70-plus year subgroups, with about 150, 28 and 57 TCR-sequenced participants respectively. General findings and caveats noted by the study authors: A significant rise in spike-specific TCR breadth and depth was observed after two AZD1222 doses relative to day 0 and relative to MenACWY recipients. Most participants were white British and females outnumbered males, and the authors suggested that clonal diversity may have been underestimated. Conclusions about previously exposed vaccinees are limited, since just six AZD1222 recipients were seropositive for SARS-CoV-2 at baseline. In the small 56-69-year group, the increase in depth fell short of significance, most likely because of low power. The whole spike protein was spanned by vaccine-associated CD4 TCRs, and dominant responses were seen in regions 160-218 and 743-854. Reportedly, almost half of the unique spike-specific TCRs recognized epitopes lying outside the regions that are mutated in the B.1.351 and B.1.1.7 variants. Because no samples from the day 14 peak response were available, repertoires could be characterized only after the peak T cell response.

About this clone itself: It lacks a known antigen. Qualities for individual bases were not recorded, and no much larger clone is one base off.

The time point label corresponds to: about 28 days (+/-7) after the second vaccine dose. AZD1222 recipients with second doses at about 4 weeks or about 12 weeks were pooled, because spike-specific TCR depth and breadth did not differ between schedules. Vaccinee samples were obtained from the UK trials COV001 and COV002, which included a single-blind randomized controlled phase 2/3 trial of AZD1222 (ChAdOx1 nCoV-19) in healthy adults. Trial participant PBMC samples were collected at day 0 and day 28 after the second dose for TCRbeta chain sequencing. The CDR3 regions of human TCRbeta chains were analyzed by immunosequencing. In the paper's pipeline: TCRs in the repertoires were matched against a reference library of SARS-CoV-2-specific TCRs that had been generated with the MIRA antigen-specificity platform. Breadth meant the fraction of unique TCRs that were SARS-CoV-2-associated, whereas depth meant the fraction of total T cells that were SARS-CoV-2-associated. Using the MIRA data, each spike-specific TCR was mapped to the spike region that the TCR reacts to and placed in a CD4 or CD8 class. Log10-transformed breadth and depth values were compared by one-way ANOVA with Sidak's multiple comparisons tests. The source is immuneACCESS, and TCRdb retained only in-frame sequences with V and J called. Part of the clones is not carried over; for the studies checked, unresolved V genes explain less than half of this, and the remainder is unexplained. That table supplies the V and J calls and clone size; D and trimming were determined from the DNA. The sample records roughly 85,000 clones, 75% to 95% of which are singletons. The ten largest clones take up around 3.4% of the sample.

The germline V gene sets CDR1 to SGDLS and CDR2 to YYNGEE. The junction carries 13 bases between V and J, which are trimmed by 4 bases and 6 bases respectively. Counted from cysteine to phenylalanine, this CDR3 has 14 amino acids. The read is trimmed to its CDR3 DNA, 42 bases read in frame from base 1. Here the chain combines TRBV9 and TRBJ1-4, with no reliable assignment of the D segment. This receptor was taken from an adult who received the AZD1222 COVID-19 vaccine. Material: peripheral blood, obtained 28 days after the second AZD1222 dose. The DNA reads as follows: TGTGCCAGCAGCCCGACGTTGGGTCATGAAAAACTGTTTTTT. It codes for CASSPTLGHEKLFF.